This T cell receptor beta chain was identified in a study of TIL therapy for anti-PD-1-resistant metastatic lung cancer. Study-wide findings and caveats: Patients were highly selected, enriched for treatment-naive, never-smoker and oncogene-addicted cases. The baseline peripheral repertoire was partially replaced by infused TIL clonotypes that later decayed.

Sequencing used immunoSEQ v3. Produced via immunoSEQ multiplex PCR; TCRdb's table is partial and in-frame only. In the table there are about 52,000 clones, around three quarters of which are singletons. Specified time point: pre-treatment sample, taken before nivolumab and TIL therapy. Stage 4 NSCLC adults joined between late 2017 and 2020. Regarding this clone: Its antigen is as yet unknown.

The TCR sequence derives from a woman between 30 and 80 years old with non-small cell lung cancer. The sequencing here drew on blood, taken at baseline.

The CDR3 DNA is TGCGCCAGCAGCTTGTTAGGACAGGGGTTAGGCGAGCAGTACTTC. Translation: CASSLLGQGLGEQYF. This rearrangement joins TRBV5-1 to TRBJ2-5; 9 nucleotides agree with TRBD1. The J call is uncertain, as TRBJ2-7 better fits the DNA end. Germline CDR1 SGHRS, CDR2 YFSETQ. This CDR3 comprises 15 residues.